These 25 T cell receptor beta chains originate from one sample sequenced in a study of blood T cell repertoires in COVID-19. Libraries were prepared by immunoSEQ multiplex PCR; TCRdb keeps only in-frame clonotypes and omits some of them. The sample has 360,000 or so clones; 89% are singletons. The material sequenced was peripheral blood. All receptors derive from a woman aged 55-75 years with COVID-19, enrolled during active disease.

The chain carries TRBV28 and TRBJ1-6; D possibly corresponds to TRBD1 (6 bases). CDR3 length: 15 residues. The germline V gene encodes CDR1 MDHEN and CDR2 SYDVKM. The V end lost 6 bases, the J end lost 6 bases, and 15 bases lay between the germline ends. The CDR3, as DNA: TGTGCCAGCAGGCAAACAGGGTCTCGTAATTCACCCCTCCACTTT. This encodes CASRQTGSRNSPLHF.

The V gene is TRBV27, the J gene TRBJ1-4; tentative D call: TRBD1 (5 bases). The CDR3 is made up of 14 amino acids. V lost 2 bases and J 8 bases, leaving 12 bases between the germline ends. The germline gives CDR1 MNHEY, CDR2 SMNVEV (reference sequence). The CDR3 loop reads CASSLVKGIEKLFF. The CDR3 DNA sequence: TGTGCCAGCAGTTTAGTGAAGGGGATCGAAAAACTGTTTTTT.

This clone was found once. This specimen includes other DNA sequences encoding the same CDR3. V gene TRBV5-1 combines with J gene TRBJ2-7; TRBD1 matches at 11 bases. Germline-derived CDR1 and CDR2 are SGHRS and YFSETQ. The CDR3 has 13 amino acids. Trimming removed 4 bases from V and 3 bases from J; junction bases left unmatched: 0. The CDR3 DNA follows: TGCGCCAGCAGCGGGACAGGGGGCTACGAGCAGTACTTC. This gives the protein CASSGTGGYEQYF.

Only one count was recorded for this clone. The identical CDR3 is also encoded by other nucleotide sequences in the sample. CDR3 sequence: CASSVTANTEAFF. The CDR3 DNA reads TGTGCCAGCAGCGTTACAGCGAACACTGAAGCTTTCTTT. V is TRBV9 and J is TRBJ1-1; no definite D call. The CDR3 loop spans 13 amino acids. V lost 2 bases and J 1 base, leaving 6 bases between the germline ends. Germline assignment: CDR1 SGDLS and CDR2 YYNGEE.

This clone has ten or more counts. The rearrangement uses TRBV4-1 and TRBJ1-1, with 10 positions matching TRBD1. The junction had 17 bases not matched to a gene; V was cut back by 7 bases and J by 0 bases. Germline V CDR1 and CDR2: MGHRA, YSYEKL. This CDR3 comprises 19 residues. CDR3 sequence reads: CASTSLMGQGKGLNTEAFF. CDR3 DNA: TGCGCCAGCACCTCCCTTATGGGACAGGGGAAGGGATTGAACACTGAAGCTTTCTTT.

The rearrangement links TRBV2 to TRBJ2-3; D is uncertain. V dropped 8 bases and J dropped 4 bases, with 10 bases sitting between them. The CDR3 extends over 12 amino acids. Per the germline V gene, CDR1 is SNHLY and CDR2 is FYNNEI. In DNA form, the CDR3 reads TGTGCCAGCGGCAGCGAGTCAGATACGCAGTATTTT. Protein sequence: CASGSESDTQYF.

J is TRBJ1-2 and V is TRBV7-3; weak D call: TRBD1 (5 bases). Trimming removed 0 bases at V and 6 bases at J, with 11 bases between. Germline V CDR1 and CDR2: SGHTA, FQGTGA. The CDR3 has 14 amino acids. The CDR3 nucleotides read TGTGCCAGCAGCTTAACTGGGCAGGGCGATGGCTACACCTTC. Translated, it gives CASSLTGQGDGYTF.

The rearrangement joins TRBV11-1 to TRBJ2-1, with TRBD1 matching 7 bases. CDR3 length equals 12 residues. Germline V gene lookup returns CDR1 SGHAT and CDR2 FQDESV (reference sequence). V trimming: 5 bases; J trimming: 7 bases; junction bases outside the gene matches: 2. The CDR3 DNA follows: TGTGCCAGCAGCGAACAGGGGAATGAGCAGTTCTTC. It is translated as CASSEQGNEQFF.

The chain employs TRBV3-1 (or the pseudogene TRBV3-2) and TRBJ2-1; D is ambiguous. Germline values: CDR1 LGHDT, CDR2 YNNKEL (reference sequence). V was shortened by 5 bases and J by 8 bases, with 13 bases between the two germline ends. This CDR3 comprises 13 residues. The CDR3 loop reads CASSEISIYEQFF. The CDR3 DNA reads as TGTGCCAGCAGCGAGATTAGCATCTATGAGCAGTTCTTC.

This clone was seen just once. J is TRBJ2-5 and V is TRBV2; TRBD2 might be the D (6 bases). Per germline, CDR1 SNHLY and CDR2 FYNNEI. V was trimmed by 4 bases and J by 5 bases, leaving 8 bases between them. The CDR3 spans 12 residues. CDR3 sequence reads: CASSGDWETQYF. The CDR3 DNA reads TGTGCCAGCAGTGGGGACTGGGAGACCCAGTACTTC.

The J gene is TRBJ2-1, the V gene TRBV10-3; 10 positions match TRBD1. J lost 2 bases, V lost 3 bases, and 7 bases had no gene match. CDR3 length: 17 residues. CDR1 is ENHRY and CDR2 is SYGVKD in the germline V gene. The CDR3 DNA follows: TGTGCCATCAGTGACCCGGACAGGGGGACCCCCTACAATGAGCAGTTCTTC. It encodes CAISDPDRGTPYNEQFF.

The CDR3 spells CASSPSGGGTDTQYF. The CDR3 DNA reads as TGTGCCAGCAGCCCAAGCGGGGGGGGCACAGATACGCAGTATTTT. The rearrangement uses TRBV7-7 and TRBJ2-3, with 10 bases matching TRBD2. Germline V gene lookup returns CDR1 SSHAT and CDR2 FNYEAQ (reference sequence). The trim removed 5 bases at V and 1 base at J, leaving 3 bases unmatched. The CDR3 consists of 15 residues.

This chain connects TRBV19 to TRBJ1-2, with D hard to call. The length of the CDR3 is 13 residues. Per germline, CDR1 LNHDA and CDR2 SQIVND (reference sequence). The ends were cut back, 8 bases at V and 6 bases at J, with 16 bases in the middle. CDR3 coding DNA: TGTGCCAGTGGCGATGTGGGGAGAGATGGCTACACCTTC. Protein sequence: CASGDVGRDGYTF.

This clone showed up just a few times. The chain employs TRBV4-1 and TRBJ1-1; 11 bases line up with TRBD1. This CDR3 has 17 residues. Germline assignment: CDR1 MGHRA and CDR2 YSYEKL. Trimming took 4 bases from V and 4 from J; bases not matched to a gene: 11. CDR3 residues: CASSRGTGGPSGTEAFF. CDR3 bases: TGCGCCAGCAGCCGAGGGACAGGGGGGCCTTCGGGCACTGAAGCTTTCTTT.

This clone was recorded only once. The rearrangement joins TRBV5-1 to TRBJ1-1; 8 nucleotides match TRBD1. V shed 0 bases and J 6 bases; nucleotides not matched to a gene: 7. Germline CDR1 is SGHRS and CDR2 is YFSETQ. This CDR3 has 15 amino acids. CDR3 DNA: TGCGCCAGCAGCTTGGCCGACAGGGGCGGGGCTGAAGCTTTCTTT. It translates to CASSLADRGGAEAFF.

CDR3: CASTSTGATYEQYF. The CDR3 DNA reads as TGTGCCAGCACCTCAACAGGGGCTACCTACGAGCAGTACTTC. The chain recombines TRBV6-5 with TRBJ2-7; 7 nucleotides line up with TRBD1. The V gene end was trimmed by 7 bases and the J gene end by 2 bases; junction bases not matched to a gene: 8. This CDR3 region has 14 residues. In germline, CDR1 is MNHEY, CDR2 SVGAGI.

The CDR3 reads CASSYREQFEAFF. CDR3 sequence (DNA): TGTGCCAGCAGTTACAGAGAGCAATTTGAAGCTTTCTTT. This chain links TRBV6-5 with TRBJ1-1, with D unresolved. Germline CDR1 MNHEY, CDR2 SVGAGI. The CDR3 has 13 amino acids. Trimming removed 2 bases at V and 7 bases at J, with 11 bases between.

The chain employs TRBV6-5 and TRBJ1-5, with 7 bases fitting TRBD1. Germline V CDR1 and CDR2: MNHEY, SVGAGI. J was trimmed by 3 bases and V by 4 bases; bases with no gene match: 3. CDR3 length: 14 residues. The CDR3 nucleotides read TGTGCCAGCAGTTTGGGACAGATCAATCAGCCCCAGCATTTT. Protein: CASSLGQINQPQHF.

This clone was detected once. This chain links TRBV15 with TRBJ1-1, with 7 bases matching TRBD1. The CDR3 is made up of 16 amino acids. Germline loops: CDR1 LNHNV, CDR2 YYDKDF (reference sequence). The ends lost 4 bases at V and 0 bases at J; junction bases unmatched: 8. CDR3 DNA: TGTGCCACCAGCAAAAGGACGGGACAGTTGAACACTGAAGCTTTCTTT. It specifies CATSKRTGQLNTEAFF.

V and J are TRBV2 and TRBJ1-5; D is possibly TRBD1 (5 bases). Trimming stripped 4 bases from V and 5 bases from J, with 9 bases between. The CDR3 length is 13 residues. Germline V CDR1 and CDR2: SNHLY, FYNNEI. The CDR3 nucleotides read TGTGCCAGCAGTGGACGGGACTATCAGCCCCAGCATTTT. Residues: CASSGRDYQPQHF.

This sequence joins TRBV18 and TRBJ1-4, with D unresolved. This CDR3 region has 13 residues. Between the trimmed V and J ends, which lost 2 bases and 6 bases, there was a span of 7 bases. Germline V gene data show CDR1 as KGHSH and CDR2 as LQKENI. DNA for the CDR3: TGTGCCAGCTCACCAATCAGGCATGAAAAACTGTTTTTT. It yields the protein CASSPIRHEKLFF.

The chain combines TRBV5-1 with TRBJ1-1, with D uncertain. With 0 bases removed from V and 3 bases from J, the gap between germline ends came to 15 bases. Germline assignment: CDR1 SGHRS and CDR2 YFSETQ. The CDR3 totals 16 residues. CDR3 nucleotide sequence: TGCGCCAGCAGCTTGGTCGACGGGATAAGTGACACTGAAGCTTTCTTT. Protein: CASSLVDGISDTEAFF. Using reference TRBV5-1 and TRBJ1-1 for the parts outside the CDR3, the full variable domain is KAGVTQTPRYLIKTRGQQVTLSCSPISGHRSVSWYQQTPGQGLQFLFEYFSETQRNKGNFPGRFSGRQFSNSRSEMNVSTLELGDSALYLCASSLVDGISDTEAFFGQGTRLTVV.

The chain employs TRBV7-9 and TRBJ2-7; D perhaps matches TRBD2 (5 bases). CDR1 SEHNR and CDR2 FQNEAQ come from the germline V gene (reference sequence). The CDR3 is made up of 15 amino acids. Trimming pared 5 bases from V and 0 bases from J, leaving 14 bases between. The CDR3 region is CASSPRGRSSYEQYF. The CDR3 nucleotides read TGTGCCAGCAGCCCTCGCGGGCGGAGCTCCTACGAGCAGTACTTC.

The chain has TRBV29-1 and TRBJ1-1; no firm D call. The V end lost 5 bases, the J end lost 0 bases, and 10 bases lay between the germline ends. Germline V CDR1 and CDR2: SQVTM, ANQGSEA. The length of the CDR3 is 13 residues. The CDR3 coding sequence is TGCAGCGTTACGAACGGGATGAACACTGAAGCTTTCTTT. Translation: CSVTNGMNTEAFF.

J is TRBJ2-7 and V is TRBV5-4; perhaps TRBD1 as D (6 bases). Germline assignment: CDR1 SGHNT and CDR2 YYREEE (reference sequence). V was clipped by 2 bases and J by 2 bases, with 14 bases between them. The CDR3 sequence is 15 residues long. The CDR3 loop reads CASSLSTGPTYEQYF. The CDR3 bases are TGTGCCAGCAGCTTATCAACAGGGCCCACCTACGAGCAGTACTTC.